Below are 5 T cell receptor beta chains sequenced from a single sample in a study of cytomegalovirus exposure and HLA in healthy donors. The PCR made use of 60 Vbeta and 13 Jbeta primers. Repertoires were generated with immunoSEQ multiplex PCR, while TCRdb's copy carries only in-frame clones and drops some. The sample gives some 120,000 clones, 65% to 80% of which show up once; approximately 9.9% is in the top ten. Sequences were obtained from PBMCs. These receptors were obtained from a man aged 35-49 years in good health and CMV-seropositive.

The gene calls are TRBV25-1 and TRBJ1-6, with 7 nucleotides matching TRBD1. CDR1 is MGHDK, CDR2 SYGVNS, per germline. The CDR3 extends over 16 amino acids. The V segment lost 3 bases and the J segment 7 bases; nucleotides outside the gene matches: 9. The CDR3: CASSDPETGRNSPLHF. CDR3 DNA sequence: TGTGCCAGCAGTGACCCAGAGACAGGGCGCAATTCACCCCTCCACTTT.

In this sample, this clone turned up once. This chain joins TRBV4-1 and TRBJ2-1, with a weak D call TRBD1 (6 bases). With 3 bases removed from V and 5 bases from J, the gap between germline ends came to 29 bases. There are 20 residues in the CDR3. Germline CDR1 and CDR2: MGHRA and YSYEKL. CDR3 residues: CASSQGTFLSTRGPNNEQFF. The CDR3 DNA sequence: TGCGCCAGCAGCCAGGGGACCTTTTTGTCGACCAGGGGCCCTAACAATGAGCAGTTCTTC.

V is TRBV6-5 and J is TRBJ2-7, with D maybe TRBD1 (5 bases). Germline V gives CDR1 MNHEY, CDR2 SVGAGI. The CDR3 has 16 amino acids. V lost 4 bases and J lost 3, with 19 bases in between. This chain's CDR3 is CASSSADSRRYYEQYF. The CDR3 DNA sequence: TGTGCCAGCAGTTCTGCAGACAGCCGGCGATACTACGAGCAGTACTTC.

Only one count was recorded for this clone. This rearrangement joins TRBV7-2 to TRBJ2-2; D may be TRBD1 (6 bases). The V and J ends lost 5 bases and 4 bases respectively, with 14 bases between them. Germline CDR1 SGHTA, CDR2 FQGNSA. The length of the CDR3 is 15 residues. CDR3 protein: CASSRVGQSTGELFF. For the CDR3, the DNA is TGTGCCAGCAGCCGAGTCGGACAGTCCACCGGGGAGCTGTTTTTT. Filled out from reference TRBV7-2 and TRBJ2-2, the complete variable domain reads GAGVSQSPSNKVTEKGKDVELRCDPISGHTALYWYRQSLGQGLEFLIYFQGNSAPDKSGLPSDRFSAERTGGSVSTLTIQRTQQEDSAVYLCASSRVGQSTGELFFGEGSRLTVL.

The rearrangement joins TRBV19 to TRBJ1-5; TRBD1 is a possible D gene (6 bases). CDR3 length: 14 residues. Germline CDR1 is LNHDA and CDR2 is SQIVND (reference sequence). V was trimmed by 0 bases and J by 6 bases, leaving 9 bases between them. CDR3 sequence reads: CASSIEAGVQPQHF. The CDR3 DNA reads TGTGCCAGTAGTATAGAGGCAGGGGTTCAGCCCCAGCATTTT.